Shown below are 14 T cell receptor beta chains from a single sample sequenced in a study of PD-1 blockade in classical Hodgkin lymphoma. In every patient, relapse followed autologous stem cell transplantation, while exposure to brentuximab vedotin differed. Data came from immunoSEQ multiplex PCR; TCRdb stores just in-frame clones and leaves some out. The table lists 95,000 to 120,000 clones, nearly 90% of them singletons, with 20% in the top ten. This material consisted of peripheral blood mononuclear cells (PBMCs), taken before the second cycle of nivolumab. These receptors were taken from a human donor with classical Hodgkin lymphoma.

CDR3 nucleotides: TGTGCCAGTAGTCCTCGGACAGGACAGAACACTGAAGCTTTCTTT. This translates into CASSPRTGQNTEAFF. This chain connects TRBV19 to TRBJ1-1, with 7 bases aligning to TRBD1. CDR3 length equals 15 residues. Germline assignment: CDR1 LNHDA and CDR2 SQIVND (reference sequence). Trimming at V came to 5 bases and at J to 1 base, leaving 7 bases not matched to a gene.

This clone has only a few counts. J is TRBJ1-1 and V is TRBV2, with D hard to call. Germline CDR1 and CDR2: SNHLY and FYNNEI. This CDR3 contains 16 residues. The V end was cut by 2 bases, the J end by 2 bases, with 15 bases between. CDR3 residues: CASSERETRENTEAFF. The CDR3 coding sequence is TGTGCCAGCAGTGAAAGGGAGACCCGGGAAAACACTGAAGCTTTCTTT.

The chain carries TRBV10-2 and TRBJ2-7; perhaps D is TRBD1 or TRBD2 (5 bases each). From germline, CDR1 is WSHSY and CDR2 SAAADI. Trimming took off 6 bases at V and 2 bases at J, with 14 bases between the two ends. This CDR3 region has 14 residues. In DNA, the CDR3 is TGCGCCAGCAGGGAGGAGGACATAGCCTACGAGCAGTACTTC. As protein: CASREEDIAYEQYF.

The gene calls are TRBV7-2 and TRBJ1-4; possibly TRBD1 for D (6 bases). This CDR3 is built from 15 residues. Germline CDR1 is SGHTA and CDR2 is FQGNSA. Trimming cost V 5 bases and J 7 bases, with 17 bases left between them. The CDR3 here is CASSAPEGVSEKLFF. For the CDR3, the DNA is TGTGCCAGCAGCGCCCCCGAGGGGGTTAGTGAAAAACTGTTTTTT.

In DNA form, the CDR3 reads TGCAGCGTGGCGCTGAACACCGGGGAGCTGTTTTTT. It codes for CSVALNTGELFF. The chain is built from TRBV29-1 and TRBJ2-2; D is undetermined. Trimming pared 6 bases from V and 1 base from J, leaving 6 bases between. This CDR3 has 12 amino acids. Germline loops: CDR1 SQVTM, CDR2 ANQGSEA.

This chain joins TRBV7-2 and TRBJ1-5; no clear D gene. The CDR3 has 15 amino acids. V lost 4 bases and J lost 0, with 10 bases in between. Germline V lookup: CDR1 SGHTA, CDR2 FQGNSA. As DNA, the CDR3 is TGTGCCAGCAGCTCCCGGTTGGGTAGCAATCAGCCCCAGCATTTT. This translates into CASSSRLGSNQPQHF.

The rearrangement links TRBV27 to TRBJ2-2; 9 bases agree with TRBD1. The CDR3 loop spans 14 amino acids. Germline V gene lookup returns CDR1 MNHEY and CDR2 SMNVEV (reference sequence). Unmatched junction bases numbered 2, after V lost 6 bases and J lost 3 bases. The CDR3 is CASRRQGDTGELFF. CDR3 DNA sequence: TGTGCCAGCAGGCGACAGGGGGACACCGGGGAGCTGTTTTTT.

CDR3 amino acids: CASSLTGNNYGYTF. DNA of the CDR3: TGTGCCAGCAGCTTAACAGGGAACAACTATGGCTACACCTTC. The chain couples TRBV11-2 to TRBJ1-2, with D maybe TRBD1 (6 bases). This CDR3 spans 14 amino acids. V gave up 2 bases and J gave up 2 bases, with 9 bases separating them. Germline CDR1 reads SGHAT; CDR2 reads FQNNGV.

This chain uses TRBV11-2 with TRBJ2-5; 15 nucleotides agree with TRBD2. Trimming at V came to 6 bases and at J to 2 bases, leaving 10 bases not matched to a gene. The CDR3 runs 18 residues. Per the germline V gene, CDR1 is SGHAT and CDR2 is FQNNGV. The CDR3 loop reads CASSPRTSGRAYQETQYF. CDR3 nucleotides: TGTGCCAGCAGTCCTCGGACTAGCGGGAGGGCCTATCAAGAGACCCAGTACTTC.

This chain uses TRBV28 with TRBJ1-5; D is unclear. Germline lookup yields CDR1 MDHEN and CDR2 SYDVKM. The V end was cut by 5 bases, the J end by 1 base, with 15 bases between. This CDR3 has 16 residues. CDR3: CASSGEKALSNQPQHF. CDR3 bases: TGTGCCAGCAGTGGCGAAAAGGCCCTAAGCAATCAGCCCCAGCATTTT. The whole variable domain, filled in from reference TRBV28 and TRBJ1-5, reads DVKVTQSSRYLVKRTGEKVFLECVQDMDHENMFWYRQDPGLGLRLIYFSYDVKMKEKGDIPEGYSVSREKKERFSLILESASTNQTSMYLCASSGEKALSNQPQHFGDGTRLSIL.

This chain connects TRBV18 to TRBJ2-2, with 7 bases identical to TRBD1. Trimming cost V 4 bases and J 5 bases; bases outside gene matches: 4. CDR1 KGHSH and CDR2 LQKENI come from the germline V gene. This CDR3 has 14 residues. CDR3 region: CASSLKQGTGELFF. Written as DNA, the CDR3 is TGTGCCAGCTCACTCAAACAGGGGACCGGGGAGCTGTTTTTT.

This clone was counted a single time. The chain has TRBV19 and TRBJ1-1; D possibly corresponds to TRBD1 (5 bases). Trimming shortened V by 5 bases and J by 2 bases, and 12 bases separated the two germline ends. The germline gives CDR1 LNHDA, CDR2 SQIVND (reference sequence). There are 14 residues in the CDR3. The CDR3: CASSYGTGNTEAFF. In nucleotides, the CDR3 is TGTGCCAGTAGTTACGGGACGGGAAACACTGAAGCTTTCTTT.

This clone was recorded only once. The chain is built from TRBV27 and TRBJ2-5; D is unresolved. The J call could be wrong; TRBJ2-7 is a better fit for the DNA end. Germline assignment: CDR1 MNHEY and CDR2 SMNVEV (reference sequence). CDR3 length: 13 amino acids. The CDR3 coding sequence is TGTGCCAGCAGTTTATCCCACAGCAGCGAGCAGTACTTC. It encodes CASSLSHSSEQYF.

The V and J genes are TRBV2 and TRBJ2-7; D is unclear. The CDR3 has 11 amino acids. V dropped 6 bases and J dropped 0 bases, with 3 bases sitting between them. Germline loops: CDR1 SNHLY, CDR2 FYNNEI. CDR3 coding DNA: TGTGCCAGCAGGCCCTCCTACGAGCAGTACTTC. Encoded protein: CASRPSYEQYF. The full variable domain, with the rest looked up from reference TRBV2 and TRBJ2-7, is EPEVTQTPSHQVTQMGQEVILRCVPISNHLYFYWYRQILGQKVEFLVSFYNNEISEKSEIFDDQFSVERPDGSNFTLKIRSTKLEDSAMYFCASRPSYEQYFGPGTRLTVT.